What follows is one T cell receptor (beta chain) and its context. Antigen specificity is unknown. This specimen comes from a study of blood T cells in healthy people across ages. Whole-study findings and limits: As naive T cell percentage varied, TCR beta diversity correlated strongly with it.

RNA extraction gave at least 5 micrograms of total RNA per sample. Germline trimming cut 4 bases from V and 7 bases from J; bases unmatched to any gene: 2. Germline V gene sequence: CDR1 MDHEN, CDR2 SYDVKM. The CDR3 covers 12 residues. A second about 6 to 11 cycle PCR used barcoded and J-beta primers. TCRdb fed the 5' RACE reads into MiXCR, producing one record per CDR3 protein. The sample has 750,000 to 950,000 distinct CDR3 sequences; about 28% are singletons. In addition, the sample was reused for a study of T cells of mothers and their children.

The TCR was taken from a woman aged 40 to 50 in good health. The chain joins TRBV28 to TRBJ1-1; TRBD1 agrees at 8 bases. Sequencing was done on a sample of blood. CDR3 loop: CASSWGQVEAFF. CDR3 nucleotides: TGTGCCAGCAGTTGGGGACAGGTTGAAGCTTTCTTT.